Below are 23 T cell receptor beta chains sequenced from a single sample in a study of graft-versus-host responses after intestinal transplantation. Their antigens are not known. Sequencing used immunoSEQ multiplex PCR; TCRdb keeps in-frame clones, though not all of them. The sample shows around 77,000 clones, about 94% of them seen only once. Sample: unstimulated CD8+ T cells sorted from spleen or lymph node cells, taken before intestinal transplant. The receptors come from a human donor who received an intestinal transplant.

The chain uses TRBV6-1 and TRBJ1-1, with 7 bases identical to TRBD1. CDR1 and CDR2 from the germline V gene are MNHNS and SASEGT. The CDR3 sequence is 14 residues long. V lost 2 bases and J lost 5; bases outside the gene matches: 5. This CDR3 is CASSERQGGTEAFF. CDR3 bases: TGTGCCAGCAGTGAACGACAGGGAGGGACTGAAGCTTTCTTT.

The rearrangement links TRBV6-5 to TRBJ2-1; D gene unclear. Trimming took off 7 bases at V and 2 bases at J, with 12 bases between the two ends. Germline V gene lookup returns CDR1 MNHEY and CDR2 SVGAGI. This CDR3 is 14 amino acids long. The CDR3 is CASMLSTTYNEQFF. The CDR3 coding sequence is TGTGCCAGCATGCTTAGCACGACCTACAATGAGCAGTTCTTC.

This chain links TRBV14 with TRBJ2-1; TRBD1 matches 7 bases. Germline loops: CDR1 SGHDN, CDR2 FVKESK. V trimming: 6 bases; J trimming: 3 bases; junction bases outside the gene matches: 11. The CDR3 loop spans 16 amino acids. CDR3 residues: CASSPTGTAVYNEQFF. CDR3 bases: TGTGCCAGCAGTCCTACCGGGACAGCGGTCTACAATGAGCAGTTCTTC.

The chain recombines TRBV4-1 with TRBJ2-1; TRBD2 matches at 13 bases. This CDR3 contains 15 residues. Germline V lookup: CDR1 MGHRA, CDR2 YSYEKL. V dropped 3 bases and J dropped 4; count of bases not matched to a gene: 0. This CDR3 is CASSQGLAGYNEQFF. CDR3 in DNA: TGCGCCAGCAGCCAGGGACTAGCGGGGTACAATGAGCAGTTCTTC.

The chain uses TRBV7-9 and TRBJ1-2; tentatively, D is TRBD1 (5 bases). The germline CDR1 and CDR2 sequences are SEHNR and FQNEAQ (reference sequence). The CDR3 runs to 15 residues. V dropped 5 bases and J dropped 3 bases, with 16 bases sitting between them. The chain's CDR3 is CASSQGALPHYGYTF. The CDR3 DNA is TGTGCCAGCAGCCAAGGGGCATTACCCCACTATGGCTACACCTTC.

Here the CDR3 reads CASSLRVEGTYSNQPQHF. DNA for the CDR3: TGTGCCAGCAGCCTTAGGGTAGAAGGAACTTATAGCAATCAGCCCCAGCATTTT. This chain links TRBV21-1 with TRBJ1-5. TRBV21-1 is deemed a pseudogene. This CDR3 spans 18 amino acids.

This chain links TRBV21-1 with TRBJ1-1. TRBV21-1 is shown as a pseudogene. This CDR3 spans 15 amino acids. The CDR3 DNA reads TGTGCCAGCAGCAAAGAAGCGGAAGCCAACACTGAAGCTTTCTTT. Amino acid sequence: CASSKEAEANTEAFF.

The rearrangement links TRBV4-2 to TRBJ2-1; tentatively, D is TRBD2 (6 bases). The CDR3 extends over 16 amino acids. Germline CDR1 LGHNA, CDR2 YNFKEQ. V lost 0 bases, J lost 5 bases, and 14 bases lay in between. The CDR3 DNA follows: TGTGCCAGCAGCCAAGAAGGAGGGACTCCCAACAATGAGCAGTTCTTC. It translates to CASSQEGGTPNNEQFF.

V gene TRBV28 combines with J gene TRBJ2-2; D might be TRBD1 or TRBD2, each matching 5 bases. Germline CDR1 MDHEN, CDR2 SYDVKM. The V end was cut by 7 bases, the J end by 7 bases, with 13 bases between. The CDR3 is 13 amino acids. In nucleotides, the CDR3 is TGTGCCAGCACTCTCGGGACGGTCGGGGAGCTGTTTTTT. It translates to CASTLGTVGELFF.

The chain combines TRBV6-1 with TRBJ2-1; D perhaps matches TRBD2 (6 bases). Trimming cost V 3 bases and J 9 bases, with 15 bases left between them. CDR1 is MNHNS and CDR2 is SASEGT in the germline V gene. The CDR3 has 14 residues. CDR3 loop: CASSEAGYNVEQFF. Here the CDR3 DNA reads TGTGCCAGCAGTGAGGCGGGGTACAATGTTGAGCAGTTCTTC.

This clone was counted once. This chain joins TRBV18 and TRBJ2-1, with D unresolved. Trimming removed 0 bases from V and 0 bases from J, with 12 bases in between. The CDR3 has 17 residues. Looked up from germline, CDR1 is KGHSH and CDR2 is LQKENI. As DNA, the CDR3 is TGTGCCAGCTCACCACCCGCGGATAGGATCTCCTACAATGAGCAGTTCTTC. Translated: CASSPPADRISYNEQFF.

J is TRBJ2-2 and V is TRBV28; no clear D. Between the trimmed V and J ends, which lost 10 bases and 1 base, there was a span of 13 bases. CDR1 and CDR2 (germline): MDHEN, SYDVKM. The CDR3 runs 14 residues. CDR3: CATSETGNTGELFF. Here the CDR3 DNA reads TGTGCCACTTCAGAGACTGGGAACACCGGGGAGCTGTTTTTT.

The chain has TRBV4-1 and TRBJ1-1; D might be TRBD1 (6 bases). V lost 0 bases and J 8 bases, leaving 13 bases between the germline ends. Germline V lookup: CDR1 MGHRA, CDR2 YSYEKL. The CDR3 contains 14 residues. CDR3 sequence (DNA): TGCGCCAGCAGCCAAGAAGGGGGGGGATTGGAAGCTTTCTTT. Its translation is CASSQEGGGLEAFF.

This chain links TRBV9 with TRBJ2-1; D possibly corresponds to TRBD2 (6 bases). The CDR3 contains 13 residues. Trimming took off 4 bases at V and 9 bases at J, with 14 bases between the two ends. The germline V gene has CDR1 SGDLS and CDR2 YYNGEE. In nucleotides, the CDR3 is TGTGCCAGCAGCCCGCTGACTAGGGGTGAGCAGTTCTTC. Protein: CASSPLTRGEQFF.

J is TRBJ2-7 and V is TRBV6-1; TRBD1 matches at 7 bases. V shed 5 bases, J shed 5 bases, and the junction held 9 bases outside the gene matches. This CDR3 has 14 amino acids. CDR1 MNHNS and CDR2 SASEGT come from the germline V gene. The CDR3 is CASSLTGTDHEQYF. In DNA, the CDR3 is TGTGCCAGCAGTCTCACCGGGACAGACCACGAGCAGTACTTC.

J is TRBJ2-7 and V is TRBV6-1, with TRBD2 matching over 7 bases. Trimming cost V 7 bases and J 3 bases; bases outside gene matches: 9. Germline CDR1 is MNHNS and CDR2 is SASEGT. The CDR3 consists of 14 residues. The CDR3 sequence is CASMDSRGNYEQYF. The CDR3 nucleotides are TGTGCCAGCATGGACTCGCGGGGGAACTACGAGCAGTACTTC.

The chain has TRBV28 and TRBJ2-7; a possible D gene is TRBD1 (5 bases). Germline-derived CDR1 and CDR2 are MDHEN and SYDVKM. V lost 5 bases, J lost 2 bases, and 13 bases lay in between. The CDR3 consists of 14 residues. The CDR3 DNA reads TGTGCCAGCAGTAGAAGACAGCATCCCTACGAGCAGTACTTC. It encodes CASSRRQHPYEQYF. The full variable domain, with the rest looked up from reference TRBV28 and TRBJ2-7, is DVKVTQSSRYLVKRTGEKVFLECVQDMDHENMFWYRQDPGLGLRLIYFSYDVKMKEKGDIPEGYSVSREKKERFSLILESASTNQTSMYLCASSRRQHPYEQYFGPGTRLTVT.

The chain is built from TRBV7-9 and TRBJ2-5; D possibly corresponds to TRBD2 (5 bases). In germline, CDR1 is SEHNR, CDR2 FQNEAQ (reference sequence). V dropped 1 base and J dropped 1 base, with 7 bases sitting between them. The CDR3 spans 14 residues. As DNA, the CDR3 is TGTGCCAGCAGCTTAGGCGGACTCCAAGAGACCCAGTACTTC. Residues: CASSLGGLQETQYF.

The chain uses TRBV9 and TRBJ2-7; 7 positions match TRBD2. Trimming removed 7 bases from V and 2 bases from J; junction bases left unmatched: 6. The CDR3 has 13 amino acids. In germline, CDR1 is SGDLS, CDR2 YYNGEE. CDR3 protein: CASAGTTPYEQYF. In nucleotides, the CDR3 is TGTGCCAGCGCCGGGACTACCCCCTACGAGCAGTACTTC.

The rearrangement links TRBV28 to TRBJ1-1; D might be TRBD1 (6 bases). Germline V gene sequence: CDR1 MDHEN, CDR2 SYDVKM. Trimming pared 7 bases from V and 0 bases from J, leaving 12 bases between. This CDR3 spans 14 amino acids. The CDR3 region has the DNA TGTGCCAGCATCATGGACAGCATGAACACTGAAGCTTTCTTT. Residues: CASIMDSMNTEAFF.

The V gene is TRBV14, the J gene TRBJ2-3, with a weak D call TRBD2 (6 bases). CDR3 length: 17 amino acids. V dropped 0 bases and J dropped 0 bases, with 13 bases sitting between them. Germline V CDR1 and CDR2: SGHDN, FVKESK. The CDR3 is CASSQDVADSSTDTQYF. CDR3 sequence (DNA): TGTGCCAGCAGCCAAGATGTAGCGGATAGTAGCACAGATACGCAGTATTTT.

This chain connects TRBV13 to TRBJ1-3; D remains unclear. The CDR3 sequence is 14 residues long. V lost 6 bases and J lost 3, with 12 bases in between. Germline assignment: CDR1 PRHDT and CDR2 FYEKMQ (reference sequence). The CDR3 DNA follows: TGTGCCAGCAGTTCTGAGGGCTATGGAAACACCATATATTTT. Translated, it gives CASSSEGYGNTIYF.

The chain joins TRBV10-2 to TRBJ1-1, with 7 bases fitting TRBD1. Germline V CDR1 and CDR2: WSHSY, SAAADI. With V trimmed by 10 bases and J by 3 bases, 14 bases remained unmatched. This CDR3 comprises 15 residues. The CDR3 coding sequence is TGCGCCACAAGACAGGGATGGATTAAGCACACTGAAGCTTTCTTT. Protein: CATRQGWIKHTEAFF.